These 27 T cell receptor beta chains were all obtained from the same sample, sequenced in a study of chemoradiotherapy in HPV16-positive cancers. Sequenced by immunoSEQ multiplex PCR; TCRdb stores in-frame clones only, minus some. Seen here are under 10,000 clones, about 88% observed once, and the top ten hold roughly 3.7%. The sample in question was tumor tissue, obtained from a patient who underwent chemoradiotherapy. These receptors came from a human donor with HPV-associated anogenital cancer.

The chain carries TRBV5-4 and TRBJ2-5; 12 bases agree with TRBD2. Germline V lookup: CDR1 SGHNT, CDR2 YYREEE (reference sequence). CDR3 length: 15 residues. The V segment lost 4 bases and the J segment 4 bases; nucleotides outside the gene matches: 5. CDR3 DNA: TGTGCCAGCAGCCAAATGACTAGCGGGGGAGAGACCCAGTACTTC. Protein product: CASSQMTSGGETQYF.

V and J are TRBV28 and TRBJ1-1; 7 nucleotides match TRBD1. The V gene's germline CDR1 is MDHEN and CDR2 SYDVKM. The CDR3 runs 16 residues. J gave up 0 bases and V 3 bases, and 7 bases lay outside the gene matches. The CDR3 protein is CASSLPRGGMNTEAFF. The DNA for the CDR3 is TGTGCCAGCAGTTTGCCCAGGGGGGGAATGAACACTGAAGCTTTCTTT.

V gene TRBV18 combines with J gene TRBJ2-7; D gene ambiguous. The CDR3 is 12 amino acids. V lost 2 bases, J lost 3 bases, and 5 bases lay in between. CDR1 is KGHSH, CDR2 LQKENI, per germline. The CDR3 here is CASSPGDYEQYF. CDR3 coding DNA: TGTGCCAGCTCACCAGGGGACTACGAGCAGTACTTC. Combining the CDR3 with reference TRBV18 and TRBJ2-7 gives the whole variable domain NAGVMQNPRHLVRRRGQEARLRCSPMKGHSHVYWYRQLPEEGLKFMVYLQKENIIDESGMPKERFSAEFPKEGPSILRIQQVVRGDSAAYFCASSPGDYEQYFGPGTRLTVT.

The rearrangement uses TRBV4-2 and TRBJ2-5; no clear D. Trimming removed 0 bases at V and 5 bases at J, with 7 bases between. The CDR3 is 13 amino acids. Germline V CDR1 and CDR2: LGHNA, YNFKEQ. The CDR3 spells CASSQELRETQYF. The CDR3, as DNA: TGTGCCAGCAGCCAAGAACTAAGGGAGACCCAGTACTTC.

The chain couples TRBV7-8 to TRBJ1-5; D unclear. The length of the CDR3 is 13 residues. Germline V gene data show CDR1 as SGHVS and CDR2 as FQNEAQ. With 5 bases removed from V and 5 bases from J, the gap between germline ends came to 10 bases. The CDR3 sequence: CASSLDGYQPQHF. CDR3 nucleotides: TGTGCCAGCAGCCTGGACGGGTATCAGCCCCAGCATTTT.

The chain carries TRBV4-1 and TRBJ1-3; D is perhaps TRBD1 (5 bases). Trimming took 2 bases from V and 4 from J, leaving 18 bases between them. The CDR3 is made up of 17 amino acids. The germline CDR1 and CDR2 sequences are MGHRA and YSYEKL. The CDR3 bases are TGCGCCAGCAGCCAAAAATTCCCCGGGACGGTAGGAAACACCATATATTTT. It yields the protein CASSQKFPGTVGNTIYF.

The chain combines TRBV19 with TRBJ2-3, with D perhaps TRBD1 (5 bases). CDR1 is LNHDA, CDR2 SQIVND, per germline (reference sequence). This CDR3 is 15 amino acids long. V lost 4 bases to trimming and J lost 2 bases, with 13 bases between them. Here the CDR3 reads CASSTAGIYTDTQYF. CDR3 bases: TGTGCCAGTAGTACAGCAGGGATTTACACAGATACGCAGTATTTT.

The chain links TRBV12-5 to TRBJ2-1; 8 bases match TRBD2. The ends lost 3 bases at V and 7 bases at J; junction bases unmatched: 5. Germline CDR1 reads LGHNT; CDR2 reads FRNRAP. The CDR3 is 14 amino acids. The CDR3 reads CASGLNSGENEQFF. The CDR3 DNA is TGTGCTAGTGGTTTAAATAGCGGGGAAAATGAGCAGTTCTTC.

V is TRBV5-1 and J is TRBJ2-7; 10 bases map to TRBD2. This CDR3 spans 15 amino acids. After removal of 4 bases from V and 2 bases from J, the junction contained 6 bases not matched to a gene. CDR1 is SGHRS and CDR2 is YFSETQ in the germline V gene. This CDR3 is CASSTSSGGTYEQYF. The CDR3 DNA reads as TGCGCCAGCAGCACATCTAGCGGGGGTACCTACGAGCAGTACTTC.

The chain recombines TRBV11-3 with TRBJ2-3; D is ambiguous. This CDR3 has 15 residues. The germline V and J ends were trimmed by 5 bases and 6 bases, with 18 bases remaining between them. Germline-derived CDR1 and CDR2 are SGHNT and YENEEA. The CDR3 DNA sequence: TGTGCCAGCAGCCCCGCCCTAACCGGTGTGGATACGCAGTATTTT. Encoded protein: CASSPALTGVDTQYF.

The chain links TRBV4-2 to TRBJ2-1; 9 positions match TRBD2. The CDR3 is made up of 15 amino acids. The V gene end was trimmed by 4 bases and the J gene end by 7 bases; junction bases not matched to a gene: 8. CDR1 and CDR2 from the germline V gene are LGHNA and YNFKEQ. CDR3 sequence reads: CASSPLAGSRNEQFF. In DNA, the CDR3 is TGTGCCAGCAGCCCTCTAGCGGGATCTCGGAATGAGCAGTTCTTC.

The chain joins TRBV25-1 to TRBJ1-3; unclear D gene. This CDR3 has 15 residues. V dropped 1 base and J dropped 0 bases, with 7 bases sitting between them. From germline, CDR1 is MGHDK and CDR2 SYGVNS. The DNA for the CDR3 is TGTGCCAGCAGTGAATTTTTGAGCTCTGGAAACACCATATATTTT. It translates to CASSEFLSSGNTIYF.

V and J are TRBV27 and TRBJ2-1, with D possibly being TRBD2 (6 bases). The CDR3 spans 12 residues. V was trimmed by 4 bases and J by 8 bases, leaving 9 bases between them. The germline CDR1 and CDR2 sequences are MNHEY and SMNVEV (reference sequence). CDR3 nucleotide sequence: TGTGCCAGCAGTTCAGGAGGGGATGAGCAGTTCTTC. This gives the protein CASSSGGDEQFF.

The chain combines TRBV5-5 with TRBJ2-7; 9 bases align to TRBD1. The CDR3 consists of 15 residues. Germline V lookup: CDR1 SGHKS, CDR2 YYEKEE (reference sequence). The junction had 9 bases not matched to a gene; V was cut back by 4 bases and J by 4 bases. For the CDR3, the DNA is TGTGCCAGCAGCCTAACAGGGGGCGCTGAATACGAGCAGTACTTC. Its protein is CASSLTGGAEYEQYF.

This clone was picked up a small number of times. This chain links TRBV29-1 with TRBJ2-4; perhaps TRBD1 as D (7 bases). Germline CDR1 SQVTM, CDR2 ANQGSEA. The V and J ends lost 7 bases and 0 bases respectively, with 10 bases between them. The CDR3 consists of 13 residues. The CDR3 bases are TGCAGCGGCGGGACAGCAGCCAAAAACATTCAGTACTTC. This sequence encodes CSGGTAAKNIQYF.

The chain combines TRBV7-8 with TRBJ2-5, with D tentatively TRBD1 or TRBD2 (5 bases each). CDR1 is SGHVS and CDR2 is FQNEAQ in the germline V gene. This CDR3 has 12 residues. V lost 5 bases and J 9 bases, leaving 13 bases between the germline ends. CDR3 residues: CASSIPGTAQYF. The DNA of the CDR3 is TGTGCCAGCAGCATCCCAGGGACGGCCCAGTACTTC.

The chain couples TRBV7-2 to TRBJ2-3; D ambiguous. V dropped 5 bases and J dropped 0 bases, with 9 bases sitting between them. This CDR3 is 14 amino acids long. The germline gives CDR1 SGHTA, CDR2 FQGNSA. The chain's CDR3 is CASSPMSSTDTQYF. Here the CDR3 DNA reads TGTGCCAGCAGCCCGATGAGTAGCACAGATACGCAGTATTTT.

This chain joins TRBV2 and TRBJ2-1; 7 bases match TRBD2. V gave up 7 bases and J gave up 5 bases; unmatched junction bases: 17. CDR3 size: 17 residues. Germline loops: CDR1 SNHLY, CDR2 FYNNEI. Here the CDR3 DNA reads TGTGCCAGCAACCCCAGACGGGGGGTGACCTCGAACAATGAGCAGTTCTTC. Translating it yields CASNPRRGVTSNNEQFF.

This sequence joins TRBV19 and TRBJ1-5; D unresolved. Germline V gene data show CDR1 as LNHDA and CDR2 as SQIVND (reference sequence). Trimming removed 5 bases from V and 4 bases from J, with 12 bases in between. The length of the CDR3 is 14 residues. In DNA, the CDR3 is TGTGCCAGTAGTTACCGGCGGGTTAATCAGCCCCAGCATTTT. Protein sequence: CASSYRRVNQPQHF.

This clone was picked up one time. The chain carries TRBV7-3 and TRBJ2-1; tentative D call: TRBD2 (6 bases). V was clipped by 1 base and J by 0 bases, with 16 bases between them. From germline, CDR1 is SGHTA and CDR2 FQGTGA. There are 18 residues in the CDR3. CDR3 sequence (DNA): TGTGCCAGCAGCTTAAACCCGGGGAGGCATAGCTCCTACAATGAGCAGTTCTTC. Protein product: CASSLNPGRHSSYNEQFF.

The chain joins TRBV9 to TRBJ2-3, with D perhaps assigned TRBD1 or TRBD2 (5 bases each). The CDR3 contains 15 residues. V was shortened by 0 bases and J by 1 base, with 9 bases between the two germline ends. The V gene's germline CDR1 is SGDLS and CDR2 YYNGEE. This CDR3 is CASSVVGDGTDTQYF. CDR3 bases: TGTGCCAGCAGCGTAGTGGGGGACGGCACAGATACGCAGTATTTT.

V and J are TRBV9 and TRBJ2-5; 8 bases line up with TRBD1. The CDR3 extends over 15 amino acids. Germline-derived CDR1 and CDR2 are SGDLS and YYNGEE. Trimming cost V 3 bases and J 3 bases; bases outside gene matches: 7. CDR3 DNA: TGTGCCAGCAGCGGATATGGACAGGGTGAAGAGACCCAGTACTTC. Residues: CASSGYGQGEETQYF.

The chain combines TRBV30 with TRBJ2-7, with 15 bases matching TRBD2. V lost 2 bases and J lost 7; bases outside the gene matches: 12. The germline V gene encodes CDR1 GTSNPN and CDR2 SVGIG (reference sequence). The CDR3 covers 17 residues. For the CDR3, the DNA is TGTGCCTGGAGTACGGGACTAGCGGGAGGAAAAGATAGGGAGCAGTACTTC. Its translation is CAWSTGLAGGKDREQYF.

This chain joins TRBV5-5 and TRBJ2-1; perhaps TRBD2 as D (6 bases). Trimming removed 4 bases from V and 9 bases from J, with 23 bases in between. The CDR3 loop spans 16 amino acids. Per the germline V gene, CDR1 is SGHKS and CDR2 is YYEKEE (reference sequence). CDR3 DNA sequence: TGTGCCAGCAGCCCCAGCCAATCCGGGAGTTTAAGTGAGCAGTTCTTC. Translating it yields CASSPSQSGSLSEQFF.

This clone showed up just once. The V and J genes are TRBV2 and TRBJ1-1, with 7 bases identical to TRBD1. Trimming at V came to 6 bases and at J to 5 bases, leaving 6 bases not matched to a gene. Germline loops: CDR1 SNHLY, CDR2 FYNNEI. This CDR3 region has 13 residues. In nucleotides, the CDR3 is TGTGCCAGCAGAGGGCCACAGGGGACTGAAGCTTTCTTT. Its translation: CASRGPQGTEAFF. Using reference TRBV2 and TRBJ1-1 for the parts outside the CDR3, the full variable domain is EPEVTQTPSHQVTQMGQEVILRCVPISNHLYFYWYRQILGQKVEFLVSFYNNEISEKSEIFDDQFSVERPDGSNFTLKIRSTKLEDSAMYFCASRGPQGTEAFFGQGTRLTVV.

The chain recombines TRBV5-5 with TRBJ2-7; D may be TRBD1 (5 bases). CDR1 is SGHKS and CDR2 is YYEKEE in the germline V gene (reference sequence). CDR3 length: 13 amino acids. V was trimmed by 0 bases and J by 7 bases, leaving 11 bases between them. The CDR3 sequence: CASSLATGSEQYV. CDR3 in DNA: TGTGCCAGCAGCTTGGCCACAGGTTCGGAGCAGTACGTC.

The CDR3 loop is CASSSPRYNEQFF. CDR3 nucleotides: TGTGCCAGCAGCTCCCCCCGGTACAATGAGCAGTTCTTC. The rearrangement joins TRBV11-3 to TRBJ2-1; D not certain. Germline CDR1 is SGHNT and CDR2 is YENEEA. V dropped 4 bases and J dropped 4 bases, with 8 bases sitting between them. The CDR3 contains 13 residues. The whole variable domain, filled in from reference TRBV11-3 and TRBJ2-1, reads EAGVVQSPRYKIIEKKQPVAFWCNPISGHNTLYWYLQNLGQGPELLIRYENEEAVDDSQLPKDRFSAERLKGVDSTLKIQPAELGDSAVYLCASSSPRYNEQFFGPGTRLTVL.